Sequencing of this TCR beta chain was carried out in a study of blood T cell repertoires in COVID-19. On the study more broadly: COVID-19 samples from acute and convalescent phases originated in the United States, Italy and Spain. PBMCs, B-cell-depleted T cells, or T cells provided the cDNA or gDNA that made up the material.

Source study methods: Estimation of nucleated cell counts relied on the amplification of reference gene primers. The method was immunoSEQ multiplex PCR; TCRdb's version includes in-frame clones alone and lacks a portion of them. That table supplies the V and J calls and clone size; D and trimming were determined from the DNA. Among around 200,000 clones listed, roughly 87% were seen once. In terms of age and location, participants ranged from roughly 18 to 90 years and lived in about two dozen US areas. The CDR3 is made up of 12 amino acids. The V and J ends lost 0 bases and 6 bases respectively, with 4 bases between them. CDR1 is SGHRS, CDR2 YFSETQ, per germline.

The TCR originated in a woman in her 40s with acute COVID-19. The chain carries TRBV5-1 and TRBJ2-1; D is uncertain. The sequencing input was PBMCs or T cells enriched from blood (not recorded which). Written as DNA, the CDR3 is TGCGCCAGCAGCTTGGATCTCAATGAGCAGTTCTTC. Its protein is CASSLDLNEQFF.